Reported below is one T cell receptor (beta chain). Its antigen is unidentified. The sample comes from a study of shared clonotypes between healthy human individuals. At the level of the study: A couple of women and a few men aged 18 to 49 made up the donors.

TCRdb's copy holds only in-frame clones and misses some; the assay was immunoSEQ multiplex PCR. The data show approximately 2.4 million clones, approximately 94% seen once. Study-wide points: The study found about 5% of naive CD4 clonotypes shared across a handful of donors. Rarefaction indicated that sorted-subset sequencing remained incomplete although depth was large.

A split of CD4+ cells into CD45RA+ naive and CD45RA-negative memory subsets was performed. Sequenced: naive CD4+ T cells sorted from blood. Specified subset: CD45RA+ positively selected. The origin of this receptor is a young man in good health.

The CDR3 reads CATSRVTGIGNTIYF. In DNA, the CDR3 is TGTGCCACCAGCAGAGTAACAGGGATCGGAAACACCATATATTTT. The rearrangement joins TRBV15 to TRBJ1-3; D is perhaps TRBD1 (6 bases). CDR3 size: 15 residues. V was clipped by 1 base and J by 4 bases, with 11 bases between them. Germline loops: CDR1 LNHNV, CDR2 YYDKDF (reference sequence). Together with reference TRBV15 and TRBJ1-3, the CDR3 gives the full variable domain: DAMVIQNPRYQVTQFGKPVTLSCSQTLNHNVMYWYQQKSSQAPKLLFHYYDKDFNNEADTPDNFQSRRPNTSFCFLDIRSPGLGDTAMYLCATSRVTGIGNTIYFGEGSWLTVV.